This TCR beta chain is from a study of CD8+ T cells in alopecia areata. On this clone: Its antigen is unidentified.

Overall study results and limits: Sharing of TCRs across patients appeared less clear than in mice, possibly for HLA-related reasons. Resident alphabeta T-cell populations of normal skin are likewise subject to sequencing in scalp samples.

Germline CDR1 is SGHNT and CDR2 is YYREEE (reference sequence). Between the trimmed V and J ends, which lost 3 bases and 4 bases, there was a span of 10 bases. The CDR3 runs to 13 residues. Reverse transcribed after extraction, RNA yielded cDNA as the sequencing template. Assay: immunoSEQ multiplex PCR; the TCRdb copy retains only in-frame clones and omits some. The table records roughly 250,000 clones, about 68% of them present only once. The sequencing here drew on CD4+ T cells sorted from blood, taken at week 0. J is TRBJ2-5 and V is TRBV5-4; perhaps D is TRBD1 or TRBD2 (5 bases each). The source is a human donor with alopecia areata. CDR3: CASSWTQGETQYF. In DNA form, the CDR3 reads TGTGCCAGCAGCTGGACTCAGGGAGAGACCCAGTACTTC.